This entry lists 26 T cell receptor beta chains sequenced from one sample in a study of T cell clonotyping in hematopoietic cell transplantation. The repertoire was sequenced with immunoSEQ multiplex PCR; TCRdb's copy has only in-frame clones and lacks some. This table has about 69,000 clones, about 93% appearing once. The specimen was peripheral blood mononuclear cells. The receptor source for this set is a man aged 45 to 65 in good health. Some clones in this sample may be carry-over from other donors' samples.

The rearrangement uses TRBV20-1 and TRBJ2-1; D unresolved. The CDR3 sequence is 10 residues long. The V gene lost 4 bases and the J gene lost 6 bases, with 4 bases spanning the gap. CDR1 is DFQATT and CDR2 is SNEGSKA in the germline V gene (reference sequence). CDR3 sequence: CSANLNEQFF. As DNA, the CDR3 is TGCAGTGCTAACCTCAATGAGCAGTTCTTC.

The CDR3 sequence is CASSQARTSASEQYF. CDR3 DNA: TGTGCCAGCAGCCAAGCCCGCACCTCTGCATCCGAGCAGTACTTC. This chain joins TRBV14 and TRBJ2-7; unclear D gene. V lost 1 base to trimming and J lost 6 bases, with 16 bases between them. The length of the CDR3 is 15 residues. Germline V gene data show CDR1 as SGHDN and CDR2 as FVKESK.

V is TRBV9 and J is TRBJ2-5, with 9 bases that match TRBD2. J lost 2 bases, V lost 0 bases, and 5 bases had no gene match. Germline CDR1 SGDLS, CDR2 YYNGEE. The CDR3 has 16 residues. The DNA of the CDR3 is TGTGCCAGCAGCGTAGAGGCTAGCGGGGCTCAAGAGACCCAGTACTTC. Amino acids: CASSVEASGAQETQYF.

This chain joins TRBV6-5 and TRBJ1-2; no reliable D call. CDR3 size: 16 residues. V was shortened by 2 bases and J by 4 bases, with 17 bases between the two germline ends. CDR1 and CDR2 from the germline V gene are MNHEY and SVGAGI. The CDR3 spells CASSYDPGSTSYGYTF. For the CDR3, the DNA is TGTGCCAGCAGTTACGATCCAGGCAGCACCTCCTATGGCTACACCTTC.

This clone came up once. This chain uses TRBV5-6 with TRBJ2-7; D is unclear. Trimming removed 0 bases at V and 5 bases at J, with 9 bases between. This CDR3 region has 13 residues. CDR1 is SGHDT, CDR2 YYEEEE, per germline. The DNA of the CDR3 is TGTGCCAGCAGCTTGGATGTCGTGGACGAGCAGTACTTC. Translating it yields CASSLDVVDEQYF. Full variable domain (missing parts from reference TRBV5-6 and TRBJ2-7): DAGVTQSPTHLIKTRGQQVTLRCSPKSGHDTVSWYQQALGQGPQFIFQYYEEEERQRGNFPDRFSGHQFPNYSSELNVNALLLGDSALYLCASSLDVVDEQYFGPGTRLTVT.

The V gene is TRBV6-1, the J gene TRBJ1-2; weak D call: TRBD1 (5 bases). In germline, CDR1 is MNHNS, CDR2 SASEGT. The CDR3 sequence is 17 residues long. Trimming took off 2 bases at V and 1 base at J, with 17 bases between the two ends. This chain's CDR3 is CASSESHDRMHNYGYTF. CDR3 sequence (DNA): TGTGCCAGCAGTGAATCCCACGACAGAATGCATAACTATGGCTACACCTTC.

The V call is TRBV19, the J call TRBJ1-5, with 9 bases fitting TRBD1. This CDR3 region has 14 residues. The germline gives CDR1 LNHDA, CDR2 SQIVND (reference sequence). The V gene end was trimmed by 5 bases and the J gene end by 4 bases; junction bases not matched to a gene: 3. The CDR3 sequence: CASSGGTGNQPQHF. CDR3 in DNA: TGTGCCAGTAGTGGCGGGACAGGGAATCAGCCCCAGCATTTT.

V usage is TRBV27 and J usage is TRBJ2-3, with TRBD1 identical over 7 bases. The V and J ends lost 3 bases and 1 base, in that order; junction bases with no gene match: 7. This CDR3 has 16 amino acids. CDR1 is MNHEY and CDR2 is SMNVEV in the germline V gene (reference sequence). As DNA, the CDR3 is TGTGCCAGCAGTTTTCAACAGGGGTTGGGCACAGATACGCAGTATTTT. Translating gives CASSFQQGLGTDTQYF.

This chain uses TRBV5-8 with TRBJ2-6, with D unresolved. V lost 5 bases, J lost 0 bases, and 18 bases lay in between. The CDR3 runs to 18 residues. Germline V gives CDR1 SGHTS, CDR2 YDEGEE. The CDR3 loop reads CASSRIPQDFSGANVLTF. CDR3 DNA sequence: TGTGCCAGCAGTAGGATCCCACAAGATTTCTCTGGGGCCAACGTCCTGACTTTC. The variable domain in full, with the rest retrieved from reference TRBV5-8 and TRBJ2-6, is EAGVTQSPTHLIKTRGQQATLRCSPISGHTSVYWYQQALGLGLQFLLWYDEGEERNRGNFPPRFSGRQFPNYSSELNVNALELEDSALYLCASSRIPQDFSGANVLTFGAGSRLTVL.

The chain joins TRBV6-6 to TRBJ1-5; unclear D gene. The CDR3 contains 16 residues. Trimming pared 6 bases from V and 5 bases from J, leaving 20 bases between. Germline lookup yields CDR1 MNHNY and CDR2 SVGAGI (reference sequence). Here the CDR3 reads CASSPHLDTPDQPQHF. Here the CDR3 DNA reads TGTGCCAGCAGCCCCCACCTAGACACCCCAGATCAGCCCCAGCATTTT.

CDR3 nucleotide sequence: TGCGCCAGCAGCTTGGCAGGGATTCTGGGAGAGACCCAGTACTTC. Amino acids: CASSLAGILGETQYF. The chain has TRBV5-1 and TRBJ2-5; possible D gene TRBD1, 5 bases. Germline V gene data show CDR1 as SGHRS and CDR2 as YFSETQ. This CDR3 is 15 amino acids long. V dropped 0 bases and J dropped 4 bases, with 13 bases sitting between them.

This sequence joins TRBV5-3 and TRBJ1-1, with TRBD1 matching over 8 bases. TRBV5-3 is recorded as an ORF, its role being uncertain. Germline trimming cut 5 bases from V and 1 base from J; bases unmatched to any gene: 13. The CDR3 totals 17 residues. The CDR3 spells CARRSGTGRDKNTEAFF. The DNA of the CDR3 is TGTGCCAGAAGATCGGGGACAGGCCGAGACAAGAACACTGAAGCTTTCTTT.

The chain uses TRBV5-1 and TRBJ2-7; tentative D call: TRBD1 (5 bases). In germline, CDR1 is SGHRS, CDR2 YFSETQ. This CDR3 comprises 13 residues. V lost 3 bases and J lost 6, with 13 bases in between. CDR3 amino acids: CASSSYQGSEQYF. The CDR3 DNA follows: TGCGCCAGCAGCTCTTACCAGGGTTCCGAGCAGTACTTC.

The CDR3 nucleotides read TGTGCCAGCAGCTTAACCGGGGGGTCTGAGACCCAGTACTTC. This sequence encodes CASSLTGGSETQYF. The V gene is TRBV7-9, the J gene TRBJ2-5; 7 bases align to TRBD2. The CDR3 covers 14 residues. Germline V gene data show CDR1 as SEHNR and CDR2 as FQNEAQ (reference sequence). The V gene end was trimmed by 2 bases and the J gene end by 5 bases; junction bases not matched to a gene: 5. The full variable domain, completed using reference TRBV7-9 and TRBJ2-5, is DTGVSQNPRHKITKRGQNVTFRCDPISEHNRLYWYRQTLGQGPEFLTYFQNEAQLEKSRLLSDRFSAERPKGSFSTLEIQRTEQGDSAMYLCASSLTGGSETQYFGPGTRLLVL.

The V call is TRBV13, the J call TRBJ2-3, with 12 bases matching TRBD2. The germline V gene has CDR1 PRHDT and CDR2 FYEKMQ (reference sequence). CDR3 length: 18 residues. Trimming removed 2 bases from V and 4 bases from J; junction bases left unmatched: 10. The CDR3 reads CASSLSPTLAGGPDTQYF. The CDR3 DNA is TGTGCCAGCAGCTTATCCCCAACCCTAGCGGGAGGGCCAGATACGCAGTATTTT.

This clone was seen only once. Written as DNA, the CDR3 is TGTGCCTGCCGGGGGGACACCTACGAGCAGTACTTC. This sequence encodes CACRGDTYEQYF. The chain recombines TRBV30 with TRBJ2-7, with D maybe TRBD2 (7 bases). Per the germline V gene, CDR1 is GTSNPN and CDR2 is SVGIG (reference sequence). The CDR3 runs 12 residues. With 6 bases removed from V and 2 bases from J, the gap between germline ends came to 11 bases.

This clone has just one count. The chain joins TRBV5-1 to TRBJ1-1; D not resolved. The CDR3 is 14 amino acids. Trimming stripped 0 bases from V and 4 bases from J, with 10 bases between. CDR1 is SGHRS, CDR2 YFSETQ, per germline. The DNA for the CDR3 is TGCGCCAGCAGCTTGGACGTTCCTAGCACTGAAGCTTTCTTT. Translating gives CASSLDVPSTEAFF.

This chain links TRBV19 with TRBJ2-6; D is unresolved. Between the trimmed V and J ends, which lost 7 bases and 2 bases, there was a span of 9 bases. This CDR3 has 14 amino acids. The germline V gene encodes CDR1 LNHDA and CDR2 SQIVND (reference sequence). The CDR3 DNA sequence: TGTGCCAGTATTCCTCGGACTGGGGCCAACGTCCTGACTTTC. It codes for CASIPRTGANVLTF.

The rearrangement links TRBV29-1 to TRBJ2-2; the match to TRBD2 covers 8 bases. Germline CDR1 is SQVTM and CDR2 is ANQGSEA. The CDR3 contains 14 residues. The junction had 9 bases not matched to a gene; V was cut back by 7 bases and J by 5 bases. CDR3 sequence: CSGGGLGGTGELFF. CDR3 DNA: TGCAGCGGGGGGGGACTAGGAGGGACCGGGGAGCTGTTTTTT.

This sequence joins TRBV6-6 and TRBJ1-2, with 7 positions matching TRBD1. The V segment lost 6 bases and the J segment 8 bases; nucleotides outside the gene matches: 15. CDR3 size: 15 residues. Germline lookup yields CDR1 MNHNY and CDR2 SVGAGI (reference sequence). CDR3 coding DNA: TGTGCCAGCAGCTACCCGGGACAGAACATTGGCGGCTACACCTTC. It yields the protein CASSYPGQNIGGYTF.

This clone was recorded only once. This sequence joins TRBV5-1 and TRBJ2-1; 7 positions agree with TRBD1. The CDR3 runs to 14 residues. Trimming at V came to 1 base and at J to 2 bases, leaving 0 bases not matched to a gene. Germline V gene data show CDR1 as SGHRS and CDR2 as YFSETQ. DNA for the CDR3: TGCGCCAGCAGCTTGCAGGGGGCCTACAATGAGCAGTTCTTC. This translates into CASSLQGAYNEQFF.

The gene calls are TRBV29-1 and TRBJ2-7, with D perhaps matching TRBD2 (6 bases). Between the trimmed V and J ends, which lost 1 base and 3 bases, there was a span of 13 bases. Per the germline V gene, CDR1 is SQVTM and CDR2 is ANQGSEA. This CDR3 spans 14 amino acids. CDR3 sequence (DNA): TGCAGCGTTGAAGTGCAGGGAGGCGGCTACGAGCAGTACTTC. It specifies CSVEVQGGGYEQYF.

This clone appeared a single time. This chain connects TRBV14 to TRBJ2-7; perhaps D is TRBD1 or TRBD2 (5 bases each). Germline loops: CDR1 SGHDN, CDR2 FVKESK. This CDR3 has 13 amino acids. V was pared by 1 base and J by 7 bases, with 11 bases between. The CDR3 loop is CASSQVTGGEQYF. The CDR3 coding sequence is TGTGCCAGCAGCCAAGTCACTGGGGGAGAGCAGTACTTC.

CDR3: CASSAIVETQYF. CDR3 bases: TGTGCCAGCAGTGCCATCGTAGAGACCCAGTACTTC. This chain connects TRBV6-1 to TRBJ2-5; no clear D. The V end was cut by 4 bases, the J end by 4 bases, with 7 bases between. CDR1 and CDR2 from the germline V gene are MNHNS and SASEGT. The length of the CDR3 is 12 residues.

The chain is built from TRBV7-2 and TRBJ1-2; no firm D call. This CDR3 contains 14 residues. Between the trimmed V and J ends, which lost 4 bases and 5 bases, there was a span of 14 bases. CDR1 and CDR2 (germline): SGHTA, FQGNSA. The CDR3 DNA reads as TGTGCCAGCAGCTCCCTCAGCTGGGGATATGGCTACACCTTC. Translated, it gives CASSSLSWGYGYTF.

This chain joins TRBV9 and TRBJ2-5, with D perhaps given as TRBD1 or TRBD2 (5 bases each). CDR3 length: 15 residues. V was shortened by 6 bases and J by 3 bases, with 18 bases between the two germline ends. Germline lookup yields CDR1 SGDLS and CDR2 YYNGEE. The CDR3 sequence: CASKRTGTLEETQYF. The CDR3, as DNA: TGTGCCAGCAAGCGGACCGGGACCCTCGAAGAGACCCAGTACTTC.